The 2 T cell receptor beta chains given below trace back to one sample, sequenced in a study of T-cell memory formation after mild COVID-19. MiXCR was run by TCRdb on the 5' RACE reads, yielding one entry per CDR3 protein. Among about 620,000 distinct CDR3 sequences listed, approximately 18% were seen once. The material sequenced was PBMCs or a T cell subset sorted from them (not recorded which). These TCRs come from an adult woman who had mild COVID-19 (a few samples of this study predate the infection). Cell type and time point are not known.

The rearrangement uses TRBV20-1 and TRBJ1-1, with D unresolved. The CDR3 sequence is 12 residues long. The V and J ends lost 6 bases and 0 bases respectively, with 8 bases between them. Per germline, CDR1 DFQATT and CDR2 SNEGSKA (reference sequence). CDR3 amino acids: CSAGPMNTEAFF. DNA of the CDR3: TGCAGTGCCGGACCGATGAACACTGAAGCTTTCTTT.

This clonotype was detected a few times. The chain couples TRBV29-1 to TRBJ2-7, with D perhaps matching TRBD1 (6 bases). Germline V gene sequence: CDR1 SQVTM, CDR2 ANQGSEA. This CDR3 has 19 residues. Trimming took 0 bases from V and 0 from J, leaving 24 bases between them. CDR3 sequence: CSVEENGSSGAVLSYEQYF. CDR3 DNA sequence: TGCAGCGTTGAAGAAAATGGTTCGTCAGGGGCAGTCCTCTCCTACGAGCAGTACTTC.